The text below deals with one T cell receptor beta chain. Its antigen is unidentified. A junction boundary mismatches the germline segment, possibly from a read error. MiXCR, run by TCRdb on the PCR reads, gives a single entry per CDR3 protein. Of 490,000 or so distinct CDR3 sequences detected, under 30% appear once; the ten largest clones hold roughly 0.79%. The record originates from a study of molecular identifiers for immune sequencing clone quantification. Study-level findings and limits: Clonotypes surpassing 20 RNA copies contained over 98% of effector molecules, versus under 1% in naive cells.

Germline V gene sequence: CDR1 SGHNT, CDR2 YYREEE (reference sequence). This CDR3 has 15 amino acids. The chain links TRBV5-4 to TRBJ2-1; TRBD2 matches at 7 bases. Sequenced sample: naive CD8+ T cells from blood, with Jurkat cell RNA spiked in. Subset meaning: FACS-sorted CD8+CD4-CCR7+CD45RA+ naive T cells. The TCR was taken from a human donor in good health. Some libraries in this study had Jurkat cell RNA spiked in. The CDR3: CASNLGRETYSEQFF. CDR3 sequence (DNA): TGTGCCAGCAACTTGGGGCGGGAGACCTACAGTGAGCAGTTCTTC.